Reported below is one T cell receptor beta chain. The antigen is unknown. The approximately 120-subject validation cohort, separate from the approximately 670-subject first cohort, included the donors. Libraries were prepared by immunoSEQ multiplex PCR; TCRdb keeps only in-frame clonotypes and omits some of them. Here the sample spans some 100,000 clones, roughly 86% being singletons. This entry comes from a study of cytomegalovirus exposure and HLA in healthy donors. The study, taken as a whole, reports: Subsequent analysis revealed that first-cohort TCR clusters tended to co-occur in the roughly 120 validation repertoires. It was 164 TCR beta chains that were listed as cytomegalovirus-associated.

From germline, CDR1 is MNHEY and CDR2 SMNVEV (reference sequence). Trimming removed 4 bases at V and 10 bases at J, with 17 bases between. CDR3 length equals 14 residues. The sample consisted of PBMCs. The clonotype comes from a woman between 18 and 29 years old in good health and CMV-seronegative. The chain carries TRBV27 and TRBJ2-1; D possibly corresponds to TRBD1 (5 bases). CDR3 DNA sequence: TGTGCCAGCAGTTCCCCAAGCGTCACAGGCGAGCAGTTCTTC. Protein product: CASSSPSVTGEQFF.